This TCR beta chain was identified in a study of T cells expressing NK-cell markers. Study-wide results and caveats: Among a handful of donors, these clonotypes also ranked first in the CD3+CD56-NKG2C+ fraction.

TCRdb reprocessed the 5' RACE reads, keeping one entry per CDR3 protein, no DNA. The repertoire shows 150,000 to 200,000 distinct CDR3 sequences; the top ten hold 15% to 20%. Germline values: CDR1 MGHRA, CDR2 YSYEKL. The CDR3 is 18 residues long. With respect to this clonotype: The antigen remains unidentified.

The chain uses TRBV4-1 and TRBJ1-5; TCRdb reports TRBD1, a call that lacks DNA to check it against. Sequencing used blood T cells: a sorted CD56 or NKG2C T cell subset, CD4+ or CD8+ T cells, or bulk PBMC T cells (not recorded which). This receptor was identified in a woman aged 18 to 75 in good health. CDR3 region: CASSQNRQGTYSNQPQHF.